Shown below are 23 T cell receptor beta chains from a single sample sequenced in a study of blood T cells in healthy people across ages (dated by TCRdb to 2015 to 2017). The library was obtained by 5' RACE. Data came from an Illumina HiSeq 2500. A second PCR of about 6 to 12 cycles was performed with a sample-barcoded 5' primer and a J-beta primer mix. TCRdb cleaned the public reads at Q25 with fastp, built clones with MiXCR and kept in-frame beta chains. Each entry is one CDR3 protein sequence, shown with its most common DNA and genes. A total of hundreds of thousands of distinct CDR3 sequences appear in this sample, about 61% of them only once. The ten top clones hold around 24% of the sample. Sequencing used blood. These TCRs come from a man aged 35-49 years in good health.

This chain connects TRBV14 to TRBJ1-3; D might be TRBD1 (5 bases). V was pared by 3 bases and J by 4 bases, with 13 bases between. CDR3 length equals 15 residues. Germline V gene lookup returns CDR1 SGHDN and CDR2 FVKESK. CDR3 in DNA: TGTGCCAGCAGCCAGGGGACCTCGGCGGGAAACACCATATATTTT. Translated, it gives CASSQGTSAGNTIYF.

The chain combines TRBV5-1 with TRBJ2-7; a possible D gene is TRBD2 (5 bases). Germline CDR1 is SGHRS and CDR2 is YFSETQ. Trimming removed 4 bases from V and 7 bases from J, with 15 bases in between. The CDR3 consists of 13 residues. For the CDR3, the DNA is TGCGCCAGCAGCCTGGAACTTAGGAGGGAGCAGTACTTC. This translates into CASSLELRREQYF.

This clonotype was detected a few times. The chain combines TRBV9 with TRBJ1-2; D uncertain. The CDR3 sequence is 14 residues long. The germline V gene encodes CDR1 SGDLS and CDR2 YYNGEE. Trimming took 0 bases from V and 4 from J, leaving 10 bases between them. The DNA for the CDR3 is TGTGCCAGCAGCGTAGACTTCTCGGGCTATGGCTACACCTTC. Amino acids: CASSVDFSGYGYTF.

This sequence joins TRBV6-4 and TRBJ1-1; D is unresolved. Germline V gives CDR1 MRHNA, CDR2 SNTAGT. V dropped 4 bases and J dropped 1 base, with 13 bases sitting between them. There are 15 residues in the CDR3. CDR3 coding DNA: TGTGCCAGCAGTGCCTCGGCCAATAGGAACACTGAAGCTTTCTTT. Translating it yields CASSASANRNTEAFF.

CDR3 sequence reads: CSVGAGQETQYF. For the CDR3, the DNA is TGCAGCGTTGGGGCAGGCCAAGAGACCCAGTACTTC. The chain couples TRBV29-1 to TRBJ2-5; D call uncertain. V lost 4 bases and J 1 base, leaving 7 bases between the germline ends. The CDR3 sequence is 12 residues long. Germline CDR1 SQVTM, CDR2 ANQGSEA. Drawing the rest from reference TRBV29-1 and TRBJ2-5, the complete variable domain is SAVISQKPSRDICQRGTSLTIQCQVDSQVTMMFWYRQQPGQSLTLIATANQGSEATYESGFVIDKFPISRPNLTFSTLTVSNMSPEDSSIYLCSVGAGQETQYFGPGTRLLVL.

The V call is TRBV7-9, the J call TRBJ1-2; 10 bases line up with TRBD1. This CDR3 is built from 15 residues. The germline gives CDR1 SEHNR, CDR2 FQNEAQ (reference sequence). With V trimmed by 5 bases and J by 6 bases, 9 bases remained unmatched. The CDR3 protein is CASSLTGGGPDGYTF. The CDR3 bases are TGTGCCAGCAGCCTGACAGGGGGCGGCCCTGATGGCTACACCTTC.

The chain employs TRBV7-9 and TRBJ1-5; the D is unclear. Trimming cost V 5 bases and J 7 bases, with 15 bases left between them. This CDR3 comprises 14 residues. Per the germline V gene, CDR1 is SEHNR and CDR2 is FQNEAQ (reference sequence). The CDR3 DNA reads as TGTGCCAGCAGCACCGACGCAGGCGGACAGCCCCAGCATTTT. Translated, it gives CASSTDAGGQPQHF.

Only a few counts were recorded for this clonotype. The CDR3 spells CASRLMTGAQGEQYF. The CDR3 DNA follows: TGTGCCAGCAGACTAATGACGGGAGCCCAGGGTGAGCAGTACTTC. The rearrangement joins TRBV28 to TRBJ2-7, with D perhaps TRBD2 (6 bases). Germline CDR1 and CDR2: MDHEN and SYDVKM. The CDR3 loop spans 15 amino acids. V was trimmed by 6 bases and J by 7 bases, leaving 22 bases between them.

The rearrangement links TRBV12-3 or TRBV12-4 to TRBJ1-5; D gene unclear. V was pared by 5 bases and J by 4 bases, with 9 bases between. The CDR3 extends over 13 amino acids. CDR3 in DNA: TGTGCCAGCAGTGTTTTAGTGAATCAGCCCCAGCATTTT. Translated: CASSVLVNQPQHF.

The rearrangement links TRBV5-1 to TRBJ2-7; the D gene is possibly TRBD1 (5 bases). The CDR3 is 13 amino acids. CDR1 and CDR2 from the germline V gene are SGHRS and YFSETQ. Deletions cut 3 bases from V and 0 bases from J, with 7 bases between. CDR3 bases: TGCGCCAGCAGCTCGGACATCTCCTACGAGCAGTACTTC. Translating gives CASSSDISYEQYF.

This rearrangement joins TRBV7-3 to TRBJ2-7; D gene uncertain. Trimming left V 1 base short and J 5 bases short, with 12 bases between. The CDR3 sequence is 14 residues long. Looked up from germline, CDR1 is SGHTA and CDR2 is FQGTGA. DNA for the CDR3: TGTGCCAGCAGCTTAATCGCAGGTTCGGACGAGCAGTACTTC. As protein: CASSLIAGSDEQYF.

This chain's CDR3 is CASSSLWGDRDETQYF. Here the CDR3 DNA reads TGTGCCAGCAGTTCCCTTTGGGGGGACAGGGATGAGACCCAGTACTTC. J is TRBJ2-4 and V is TRBV28, with 9 bases aligning to TRBD1. The end of the DNA fits TRBJ2-5 better, so the J call may be wrong. CDR3 size: 16 residues. Germline CDR1 is MDHEN and CDR2 is SYDVKM.

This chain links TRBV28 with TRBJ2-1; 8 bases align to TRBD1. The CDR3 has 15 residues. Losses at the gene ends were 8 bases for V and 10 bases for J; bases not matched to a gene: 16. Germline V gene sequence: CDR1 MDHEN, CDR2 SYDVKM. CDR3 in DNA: TGTGCCAGCTATCCTACGCCTACAGGGGGTAGCGAGCAGTTCTTC. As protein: CASYPTPTGGSEQFF.

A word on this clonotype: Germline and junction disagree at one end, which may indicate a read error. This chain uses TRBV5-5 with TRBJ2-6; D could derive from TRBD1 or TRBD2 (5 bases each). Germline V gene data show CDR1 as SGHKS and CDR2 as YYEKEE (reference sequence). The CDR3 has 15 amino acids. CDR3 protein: CASSPEGSGANVLPF. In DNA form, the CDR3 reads TGTGCCAGCAGTCCCGAGGGCTCTGGGGCCAACGTCCTGCCTTTC.

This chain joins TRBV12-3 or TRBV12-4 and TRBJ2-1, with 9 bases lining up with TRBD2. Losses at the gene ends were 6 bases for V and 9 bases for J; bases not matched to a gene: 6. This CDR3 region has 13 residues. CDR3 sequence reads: CASSPGLASEQFF. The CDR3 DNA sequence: TGTGCCAGCAGCCCGGGACTAGCTTCTGAGCAGTTCTTC.

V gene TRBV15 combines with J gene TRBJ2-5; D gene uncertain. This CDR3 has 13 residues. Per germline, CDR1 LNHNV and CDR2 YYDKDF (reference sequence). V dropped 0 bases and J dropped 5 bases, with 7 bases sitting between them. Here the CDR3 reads CATSRDTPETQYF. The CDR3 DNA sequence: TGTGCCACCAGCAGAGATACTCCCGAGACCCAGTACTTC.

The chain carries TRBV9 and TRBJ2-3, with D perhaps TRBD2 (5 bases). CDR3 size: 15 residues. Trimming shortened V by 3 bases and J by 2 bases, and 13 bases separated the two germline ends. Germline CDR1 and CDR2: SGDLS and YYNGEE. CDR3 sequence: CASSGTASTTDTQYF. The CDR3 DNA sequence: TGTGCCAGCAGCGGGACGGCTAGCACCACAGATACGCAGTATTTT.

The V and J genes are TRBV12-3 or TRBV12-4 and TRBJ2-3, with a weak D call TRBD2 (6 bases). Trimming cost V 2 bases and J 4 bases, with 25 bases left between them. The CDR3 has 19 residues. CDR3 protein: CASSLLGVQGLGYADTQYF. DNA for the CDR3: TGTGCCAGCAGTTTACTTGGAGTTCAGGGACTTGGATATGCAGATACGCAGTATTTT.

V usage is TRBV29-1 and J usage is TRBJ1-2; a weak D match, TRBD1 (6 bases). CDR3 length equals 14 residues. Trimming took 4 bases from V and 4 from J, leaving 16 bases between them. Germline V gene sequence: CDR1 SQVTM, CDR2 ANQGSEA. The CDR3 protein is CSVGTAQEAYGYTF. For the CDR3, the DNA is TGCAGCGTTGGGACAGCACAAGAGGCCTATGGCTACACCTTC.

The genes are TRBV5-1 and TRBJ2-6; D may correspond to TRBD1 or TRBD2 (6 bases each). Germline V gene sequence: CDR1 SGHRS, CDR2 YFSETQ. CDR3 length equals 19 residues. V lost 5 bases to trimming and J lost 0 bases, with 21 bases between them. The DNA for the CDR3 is TGCGCCAGCAGGACCCTGGCGGGGACAAGGTTCTCTGGGGCCAACGTCCTGACTTTC. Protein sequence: CASRTLAGTRFSGANVLTF. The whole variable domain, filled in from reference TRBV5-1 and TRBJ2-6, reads KAGVTQTPRYLIKTRGQQVTLSCSPISGHRSVSWYQQTPGQGLQFLFEYFSETQRNKGNFPGRFSGRQFSNSRSEMNVSTLELGDSALYLCASRTLAGTRFSGANVLTFGAGSRLTVL.

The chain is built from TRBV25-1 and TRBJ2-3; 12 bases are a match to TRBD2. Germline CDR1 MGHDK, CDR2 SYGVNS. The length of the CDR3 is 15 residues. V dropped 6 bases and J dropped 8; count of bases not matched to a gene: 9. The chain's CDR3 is CASRGLAGDRGTQYF. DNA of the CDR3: TGTGCCAGCAGGGGACTAGCGGGTGATCGGGGTACGCAGTATTTT.

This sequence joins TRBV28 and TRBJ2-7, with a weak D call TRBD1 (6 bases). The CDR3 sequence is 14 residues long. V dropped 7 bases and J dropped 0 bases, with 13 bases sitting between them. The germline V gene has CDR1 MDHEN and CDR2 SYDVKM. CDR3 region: CASTSLGASYEQYF. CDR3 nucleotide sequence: TGTGCCAGCACCTCCCTGGGGGCCTCCTACGAGCAGTACTTC.

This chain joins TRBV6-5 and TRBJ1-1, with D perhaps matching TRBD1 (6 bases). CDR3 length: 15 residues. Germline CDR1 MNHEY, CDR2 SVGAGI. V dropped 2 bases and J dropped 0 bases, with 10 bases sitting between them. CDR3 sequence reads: CASSYSRTVNTEAFF. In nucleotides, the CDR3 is TGTGCCAGCAGTTACAGTAGGACAGTGAACACTGAAGCTTTCTTT.